This T cell receptor beta chain originates from a study of CXCR3-negative and CXCR3-positive naive CD8 T cells. The authors made the TRB cDNA libraries by 5' RACE using UMI labels. One entry per CDR3 protein, without DNA, is what TCRdb gives after re-calling the 5' RACE reads. This sample's table has over 100,000 distinct CDR3 sequences. The CDR3 length is 15 residues. CDR1 is SNHLY, CDR2 FYNNEI, per germline. The specimen was naive CXCR3- CD8+ T cells from blood. Subset denoted: CD45RO-CCR7+CD27+CD95- naive CD8+ T cells lacking CXCR3 (TNR3-). The V and J genes are TRBV2 and TRBJ2-3. The receptor was isolated from a human donor in good health. Some clones in this sample may be carry-over from other donors' samples. The CDR3: CASSEGWRATDTQYF.